The next 15 T cell receptor beta chains were all read from a single sample in a study of blood T cell repertoires in COVID-19. Measured with immunoSEQ multiplex PCR; TCRdb has only the in-frame clones, and not every one. There are 100,000 or so clones in the sample; around 81% occur only once, and around 4.1% lies in the top ten. The sample comprised peripheral blood. The receptor source for this set is a man aged 55-75 years with acute or convalescent COVID-19.

The chain recombines TRBV19 with TRBJ1-4; TRBD1 matches at 7 bases. The germline V gene has CDR1 LNHDA and CDR2 SQIVND (reference sequence). Unmatched junction bases numbered 6, after V lost 3 bases and J lost 8 bases. The CDR3 is 14 residues long. The CDR3 coding sequence is TGTGCCAGTAGTATTGGGCAGGGGGTAGAAAAACTGTTTTTT. Translation gives CASSIGQGVEKLFF.

This clone showed up just once. The J gene is TRBJ2-1, the V gene TRBV24-1; D gene unclear. This CDR3 has 12 amino acids. V was clipped by 6 bases and J by 6 bases, with 8 bases between them. Germline values: CDR1 KGHDR, CDR2 SFDVKD. Written as DNA, the CDR3 is TGTGCCACCAGTACTTTCCCCAATGAGCAGTTCTTC. Residues: CATSTFPNEQFF.

This clone was observed many times. The V call is TRBV6-4, the J call TRBJ2-3, with 10 bases lining up with TRBD2. V lost 0 bases and J lost 3; bases outside the gene matches: 3. In germline, CDR1 is MRHNA, CDR2 SNTAGT. CDR3 length: 16 amino acids. CDR3 region: CASSDSPSGGTDTQYF. In DNA, the CDR3 is TGTGCCAGCAGTGACTCGCCTAGCGGGGGTACAGATACGCAGTATTTT.

V is TRBV5-5 and J is TRBJ1-5; unclear D gene. The CDR3 covers 19 residues. V lost 2 bases and J 6 bases, leaving 27 bases between the germline ends. The germline V gene encodes CDR1 SGHKS and CDR2 YYEKEE (reference sequence). The CDR3 spells CASSLESYGFSGGSQPQHF. The CDR3 DNA is TGTGCCAGCAGCTTAGAGAGCTACGGATTTTCTGGCGGGAGTCAGCCCCAGCATTTT.

This clone was detected a few times. The chain carries TRBV7-8 and TRBJ1-4; unclear D gene. Germline V CDR1 and CDR2: SGHVS, FQNEAQ. The CDR3 covers 13 residues. V gave up 8 bases and J gave up 7 bases, with 14 bases separating them. The CDR3 DNA follows: TGTGCCAGCCTGAGCGACTACGGTGAAAAACTGTTTTTT. It specifies CASLSDYGEKLFF.

The CDR3 here is CASSFPGQTVTGELFF. CDR3 bases: TGTGCCAGCAGCTTTCCGGGACAGACAGTCACCGGGGAGCTGTTTTTT. The gene calls are TRBV7-2 and TRBJ2-2; TRBD1 matches 7 bases. CDR3 size: 16 residues. CDR1 is SGHTA, CDR2 FQGNSA, per germline. With 3 bases clipped from V and 4 bases from J, the junction kept 8 bases outside the gene matches.

V is TRBV10-3 and J is TRBJ2-7; the D gene is possibly TRBD2 (7 bases). The CDR3 is 15 amino acids. Germline V gene sequence: CDR1 ENHRY, CDR2 SYGVKD. V was pared by 2 bases and J by 3 bases, with 14 bases between. CDR3 amino acids: CAISERGGIDYEQYV. Here the CDR3 DNA reads TGTGCCATCAGTGAGAGGGGGGGGATCGACTACGAGCAGTACGTC.

This clone was found once. The chain carries TRBV6-5 and TRBJ1-4, with 7 bases lining up with TRBD1. V trimming: 4 bases; J trimming: 10 bases; junction bases outside the gene matches: 12. Germline V lookup: CDR1 MNHEY, CDR2 SVGAGI. CDR3 length equals 15 residues. In DNA, the CDR3 is TGTGCCAGCAGTTGGGTCGGACAGGAAACGGGAAAACTGTTTTTT. Its protein is CASSWVGQETGKLFF.

This chain uses TRBV6-5 with TRBJ1-2, with a tentative D call TRBD1 (5 bases). Germline values: CDR1 MNHEY, CDR2 SVGAGI. With 6 bases removed from V and 7 bases from J, the gap between germline ends came to 15 bases. The CDR3 is 13 amino acids. The CDR3 region is CASSREGSGGYTF. In DNA, the CDR3 is TGTGCCAGCAGCAGGGAGGGTTCGGGTGGCTACACCTTC.

The J gene is TRBJ1-2, the V gene TRBV18; 9 bases agree with TRBD1. The CDR3 is 13 residues long. Germline V gene data show CDR1 as KGHSH and CDR2 as LQKENI. Unmatched junction bases numbered 4, after V lost 8 bases and J lost 3 bases. The CDR3 is CASNRQGDYGYTF. The CDR3 DNA follows: TGTGCCAGCAATCGACAGGGGGACTATGGCTACACCTTC.

The chain combines TRBV6-4 with TRBJ2-5; D is unresolved. V was cut by 3 bases and J by 2 bases, with 7 bases left in between. Germline lookup yields CDR1 MRHNA and CDR2 SNTAGT. CDR3 size: 13 residues. CDR3: CASSEGRQETQYF. The DNA for the CDR3 is TGTGCCAGCAGTGAGGGCAGACAAGAGACCCAGTACTTC.

The chain carries TRBV11-2 and TRBJ2-5, with D possibly matching TRBD2 (5 bases). The CDR3 runs to 12 residues. Germline assignment: CDR1 SGHAT and CDR2 FQNNGV. The V end was cut by 5 bases, the J end by 7 bases, with 11 bases between. The CDR3 nucleotides are TGTGCCAGCAGCCCTCCGGCGGGGACCCAGTACTTC. This translates into CASSPPAGTQYF.

The rearrangement uses TRBV3-1 (or the pseudogene TRBV3-2) and TRBJ1-1, with 7 bases lining up with TRBD1. The germline CDR1 and CDR2 sequences are LGHDT and YNNKEL (reference sequence). CDR3 size: 16 residues. With 4 bases clipped from V and 1 base from J, the junction kept 9 bases outside the gene matches. The CDR3 nucleotides are TGTGCCAGCAGCCCGCGACAGGGCGGAGGGAACACTGAAGCTTTCTTT. It encodes CASSPRQGGGNTEAFF.

The CDR3 DNA follows: TGTGCCAGCGGTATTGAGCCCGATACGCAGTATTTT. It yields the protein CASGIEPDTQYF. This chain links TRBV2 with TRBJ2-3, with D unclear. Looked up from germline, CDR1 is SNHLY and CDR2 is FYNNEI. With 8 bases removed from V and 6 bases from J, the gap between germline ends came to 12 bases. The CDR3 sequence is 12 residues long.

This clone was counted a few times. The V call is TRBV11-3, the J call TRBJ1-1; D unresolved. Trimming left V 5 bases short and J 11 bases short, with 18 bases between. The CDR3 totals 13 residues. Looked up from germline, CDR1 is SGHNT and CDR2 is YENEEA. The CDR3 region has the DNA TGTGCCAGCAGCCCTCCACGGGTAACGGGGGCTTTCTTT. Protein: CASSPPRVTGAFF.